This T cell receptor (beta chain) was sequenced for a study of OX40 agonist ivuxolimab in advanced cancers. Looking at the study overall: The patients received agonistic anti-OX40 (CD134) antibody ivuxolimab. Ivuxolimab doses were 0.01, 0.1, 0.3, 1.5, 3 or 10 mg/kg every 2 weeks.

Here immunoSEQ multiplex PCR was the method, and the copy in TCRdb shows in-frame clones only, minus some. The sample yields some 150,000 clones, approximately 90% seen once. Concerning this clone: This sample includes further DNA sequences coding for the same CDR3.

This CDR3 comprises 13 residues. Germline values: CDR1 LNHDA, CDR2 SQIVND (reference sequence). With 5 bases removed from V and 0 bases from J, the gap between germline ends came to 7 bases. The genes are TRBV19 and TRBJ1-1, with D possibly being TRBD1 (6 bases). This receptor was obtained from an adult with an advanced solid tumor such as melanoma, head and neck, liver or kidney cancer. The specimen was CD4+ or CD8+ T cells sorted from blood, collected in a trial of the OX40 agonist ivuxolimab. The CDR3 here is CASSGQLNTEAFF. DNA for the CDR3: TGTGCCAGTAGTGGACAGTTGAACACTGAAGCTTTCTTT.